These T cell receptor beta chains were read from a single sample in a study of T cell responses to AZD1222 COVID-19 vaccine. The repertoire was sequenced with immunoSEQ multiplex PCR; TCRdb's copy has only in-frame clones and lacks some. The sample includes about 170,000 clones, roughly nine tenths seen only once; the top ten take 0.95% to 1.1%. The specimen was peripheral blood, collected 28 days after the second AZD1222 dose. The receptors originated from an adult who received the AZD1222 COVID-19 vaccine. CDR3s include the opening cysteine and the closing phenylalanine or tryptophan. A D gene is named only where the DNA matches it firmly. Size tells how often a clone was seen (once, few, many) or the class of an expanded clone, and some rows leave it out.

V	D	J	size	DNA	CDR3
TRBV9	TRBD2	TRBJ2-3	-	TGTGCCAGCAGCGTAGCTGGGGGACTAGCGGGGGAGGGAGATACGCAGTATTTT	CASSVAGGLAGEGDTQYF
TRBV21-1	-	TRBJ2-1	-	TGTGCCAGCACCCCTATGGGGGGTTACAATGAGCAGTTCTTC	CASTPMGGYNEQFF
TRBV3-1/TRBV3-2	TRBD2	TRBJ2-1	-	TGTGCCAGCAGCACTAGCGGGCCTTACAATGAGCAGTTCTTC	CASSTSGPYNEQFF
TRBV7-9	-	TRBJ1-6	-	TGTGCCAGCAGCTTCGAGGACAGTAATTCACCCCTCCACTTT	CASSFEDSNSPLHF
TRBV15	-	TRBJ2-1	-	TGTGCCACCAGCAGAGTTTTAGATCAGGGGCAGTTCTTC	CATSRVLDQGQFF
TRBV19	TRBD1	TRBJ2-7	-	TGTGCCAGTAGTATGGCAGGGGGCTCCTACGAGCAGTACTTC	CASSMAGGSYEQYF
TRBV10-1	TRBD2	TRBJ2-7	-	TGCGCCAGCAGTGCGGGGGGCGAGCAGTACTTC	CASSAGGEQYF
TRBV7-9	TRBD1	TRBJ1-2	-	TGTGCCAGCAGCTTCACAGGGGTCGAAGCTAACTATGGCTACACCTTC	CASSFTGVEANYGYTF
TRBV30	-	TRBJ1-2	-	TGTGCCTGGACGAGGCCCTCGTGGGGGCAGGACTTTGGCTACACCTTC	CAWTRPSWGQDFGYTF
TRBV7-9	TRBD1	TRBJ1-3	-	TGTGCCAGCATCCACCCCGGGGACAGTTATGGAAACACCATATATTTT	CASIHPGDSYGNTIYF
TRBV13	TRBD2	TRBJ2-7	-	TGTGCCAGCAGCTCTAGGGTGCGGGGGGGCCCCTACGAGCAGTACTTC	CASSSRVRGGPYEQYF
TRBV7-5	-	TRBJ1-1	-	TGTGTCAGAAGCTTGTTTCCGGAGGGTGGTGAAGCTTTCTTT	CVRSLFPEGGEAFF
TRBV12-3/TRBV12-4	-	TRBJ1-1	few	TGTGCCAGCAGTTTGTTAAGGGCTGAAGCTTTCTTT	CASSLLRAEAFF
TRBV6-5	-	TRBJ2-7	-	TGTGCCAGCAGTTACGTCGGGGGTTACGAGCAGTACTTC	CASSYVGGYEQYF
TRBV19	TRBD1	TRBJ2-7	-	TGTGCCACTTTAACTTCTACCGGGACAGGGACCAACGAGCAGTACTTC	CATLTSTGTGTNEQYF
TRBV6-4	-	TRBJ1-2	-	TGTGCCAGCAAACCCTCCTGGGACTATGGCTACACCTTC	CASKPSWDYGYTF
TRBV6-1	TRBD1	TRBJ1-2	-	TGTGCCAGCAGTGAACACCAGGGGGCGGCTGGCTACACCTTC	CASSEHQGAAGYTF
TRBV9	-	TRBJ1-3	few	TGTGCCAGCCCCGACGGAAACTCTGGAAACACCATATATTTT	CASPDGNSGNTIYF
TRBV5-6	-	TRBJ1-2	-	TGTGCCAGCAGCTTGGGGGCCTCGGGGATCTATGGCTACACCTTC	CASSLGASGIYGYTF
TRBV4-3	-	TRBJ1-6	-	TGCGCCAGCAGCCAAGATAGGAATTCACCCCTCCACTTT	CASSQDRNSPLHF
TRBV2	-	TRBJ1-2	once	TGTGCCAGCAGTCGCTGGGAGTCCTATGGCTACACCTTC	CASSRWESYGYTF
TRBV11-3	-	TRBJ2-3	-	TGTGCCAGCAGCCCCAAAGCGGGCACGGGCACAGATACGCAGTATTTT	CASSPKAGTGTDTQYF
TRBV18	-	TRBJ1-3	-	TGTGCCAGCTCACCTTTCCTCAGCTCTGGAAACACCATATATTTT	CASSPFLSSGNTIYF
TRBV19	-	TRBJ1-1	few	TGTGCCAGTAGTATTCTTCGGGTCGGGGGCACTGAAGCTTTCTTT	CASSILRVGGTEAFF
TRBV20-1	-	TRBJ1-2	-	TGCAGTGCTAGCGGGGGCTATGGCTACACCTTC	CSASGGYGYTF
TRBV4-1	-	TRBJ2-5	-	TGCGCCAGCGCCAGGAGCGGCCAAGAGACCCAGTACTTC	CASARSGQETQYF
TRBV3-1/TRBV3-2	-	TRBJ2-5	-	TGTGCCAGCAGCCAAGATGCGGTGCAAGAGACCCAGTACTTC	CASSQDAVQETQYF